One T cell receptor (beta chain) is described in this entry. Its antigen is still unknown. The data are from a study of graft-versus-host responses after intestinal transplantation. Study in general: Multivisceral, liver-intestinal, or isolated intestinal grafts were transplanted into recipients. Study outcomes and limitations: GvH clonotypes were identified within recipient marrow, with a subset emerging first in ileum or blood.

The data were produced by immunoSEQ multiplex PCR, yet TCRdb's version contains in-frame clones alone and is incomplete. The sample lists roughly 100,000 clones, roughly nine tenths seen once, with around 0.96% in the top ten. The clonotype was recovered from a human donor who received an intestinal transplant. Sequenced here: unstimulated CD4+ T cells sorted from spleen or lymph node cells, sampled before intestinal transplant.

The CDR3 region is CASSVGLAGYNEQFF. The DNA of the CDR3 is TGTGCCAGCAGCGTAGGGCTAGCGGGGTACAATGAGCAGTTCTTC. This chain uses TRBV9 with TRBJ2-1; 9 positions agree with TRBD2. The J segment lost 4 bases and the V segment lost 0 bases, leaving 2 bases of the junction unmatched. The CDR3 spans 15 residues. Germline assignment: CDR1 SGDLS and CDR2 YYNGEE.